Listed below are T cell receptor beta chains from one sample, sequenced in a study of blood T cell repertoires in COVID-19. Data came from immunoSEQ multiplex PCR; TCRdb stores just in-frame clones and leaves some out. The sample includes about 90,000 clones, about 78% of them seen just once. Sequencing input: peripheral blood. The receptors originated from a woman older than 75 with acute or convalescent COVID-19. The CDR3 runs from the conserved cysteine through the conserved F or W. The order of the fields is clone size, V gene, J gene, D gene, CDR3 DNA, CDR3 protein. A D gene is named only where the DNA matches it firmly. Clone sizes are given selectively: once, few, many, or a class where the clone is expanded.

-,TRBV6-2/TRBV6-3,TRBJ1-2,TRBD1,TGTGCCAGCAGTCCACAGGGGAGGTATGGCTACACCTTC,CASSPQGRYGYTF
-,TRBV11-2,TRBJ1-1,-,TGTGCCAGCAGCTTAGGTCCCAATAGGAACACTGAAGCTTTCTTT,CASSLGPNRNTEAFF
-,TRBV28,TRBJ1-1,-,TGTGCCAGCAGTCCCCGGGGGGGATCGAACACTGAAGCTTTCTTT,CASSPRGGSNTEAFF
-,TRBV7-2,TRBJ1-1,-,TGTGCCAGCAGTCTAATGAACACTGAAGCTTTCTTT,CASSLMNTEAFF
few,TRBV4-2,TRBJ1-1,TRBD1,TGTGCCAGCAGCCAAGATCTTGAGACAGGGGGCACTGAAGCTTTCTTT,CASSQDLETGGTEAFF
-,TRBV7-8,TRBJ2-2,-,TGTGCCAGCAACCCCCGGGAAAGGAACACCGGGGAGCTGTTTTTT,CASNPRERNTGELFF
-,TRBV5-6,TRBJ2-7,TRBD1,TGTGCCAGCAGTCCGGGACAGGGGAAATACGAGCAGTACTTC,CASSPGQGKYEQYF
-,TRBV10-2,TRBJ2-3,TRBD2,TGCGCCAGCAGGGGGACTAGCGGACCTACAGATACGCAGTATTTT,CASRGTSGPTDTQYF
once,TRBV6-2/TRBV6-3,TRBJ1-1,-,TGTGCCAGCAGTTACTCGGCGGGGGTTGAAGCTTTCTTT,CASSYSAGVEAFF
-,TRBV18,TRBJ2-7,TRBD2,TGTGCCAGCTCACCGAAGCGGGGGAACTCCTACGAGCAGTACTTC,CASSPKRGNSYEQYF